Listed below are T cell receptor beta chains from one sample, sequenced in a study of control samples from healthy donors and cancer patients. Assay used: immunoSEQ multiplex PCR; TCRdb lists only in-frame clones, some missing. The sample lists more than 50,000 clones, around 96% occurring once. The sequenced sample was blood. The receptors stem from a young woman in good health. The CDR3 runs from the conserved cysteine through the conserved F or W. The order of the fields is clone size, D gene, J gene, V gene, CDR3 DNA, CDR3 protein. A D gene is named only where the DNA matches it firmly. The size field is filled for only some rows; it gives once, few, many or a size class.

NA,TRBD1,TRBJ2-2,TRBV19,TGTGCCAGTAGCCCGACAGGGGCGACCGGGGAGCTGTTTTTT,CASSPTGATGELFF
NA,NA,TRBJ2-7,TRBV6-5,TGTGCCAGCAGTCCATGGACAGATAGCCTCTACGAGCAGTACTTC,CASSPWTDSLYEQYF
NA,NA,TRBJ2-1,TRBV4-3,TGCGCCAGCAGCCAAGAACGCACTATCGCCTATTACAATGAGCAGTTCTTC,CASSQERTIAYYNEQFF
NA,NA,TRBJ2-7,TRBV30,TGTGCCTGGAGTGTGAGGACTTTAAGCTCCTACGAGCAGTACTTC,CAWSVRTLSSYEQYF
NA,NA,TRBJ2-4,TRBV20-1,TGCAGTGCTAGTCAACGGGTAGCCAAAAACATTCAGTACTTC,CSASQRVAKNIQYF
NA,NA,TRBJ2-1,TRBV5-1,TGCGCCAGCAGCTCCCTAGGAGGGTCCTACAATGAGCAGTTCTTC,CASSSLGGSYNEQFF
NA,TRBD1,TRBJ1-3,TRBV5-4,TGTGCCAGCAGCTTAGACAGGGCCTCTGGAAACACCATATATTTT,CASSLDRASGNTIYF
NA,TRBD2,TRBJ2-7,TRBV12-5,TGTGCTAGGCGTCGGGGGGGGGCCCACGAGCAGTACTTC,CARRRGGAHEQYF
NA,TRBD1,TRBJ2-7,TRBV6-5,TGTGCCAGCAGTTCCCTAGGGACAGGGGAGGGCGAGCAGTACTTC,CASSSLGTGEGEQYF
NA,NA,TRBJ2-3,TRBV18,TGTGCCAGCTCACCGGGCTCCGGGCACACAGATACGCAGTATTTT,CASSPGSGHTDTQYF
NA,TRBD1,TRBJ1-2,TRBV10-3,TGTGCCATCAGTAAAGAACAGGGGGCTGAGGGCTACACCTTC,CAISKEQGAEGYTF
NA,NA,TRBJ1-5,TRBV7-2,TGTGCCAGCAGCTTTACAGCCAGTCAGCCCCAGCATTTT,CASSFTASQPQHF
NA,NA,TRBJ1-5,TRBV28,TGTGCCAGCAGCCTTTTCGGGCCCGGCGGTCAGCCCCAGCATTTT,CASSLFGPGGQPQHF
NA,TRBD1,TRBJ1-2,TRBV4-1,TGCGCCAGCAGCCAAGATGGGGCAGGGGGCTATGGCTACACCTTC,CASSQDGAGGYGYTF
NA,NA,TRBJ1-1,TRBV3-1/TRBV3-2,TGTGCCAGCAGCCAAGGAATGGCTTACACTGAAGCTTTCTTT,CASSQGMAYTEAFF
NA,TRBD1,TRBJ1-2,TRBV27,TGTGCCAGCAGTTCGATTCGACAGGGGGCGAACTATGGCTACACCTTC,CASSSIRQGANYGYTF
NA,TRBD1,TRBJ2-7,TRBV19,TGTGCCAGTAGCAGGGGGCAATACGAGCAGTACTTC,CASSRGQYEQYF
NA,TRBD2,TRBJ2-1,TRBV10-1,TGCGCCAGTCGGACCTTCTGGGGAGGGACTAGCGGGGGTGATGAGCAGTTCTTC,CASRTFWGGTSGGDEQFF
NA,NA,TRBJ2-7,TRBV7-9,TGTGCCAGCAGCCCGAACCCGAGAGGCCCTTCCTACGAGCAGTACTTC,CASSPNPRGPSYEQYF
NA,NA,TRBJ1-6,TRBV10-3,TGTGCCATCAGCGGGACCCTCGTCGGCAATTCACCCCTCCACTTT,CAISGTLVGNSPLHF
NA,TRBD2,TRBJ2-2,TRBV18,TGTGCCAGCTCATCACTAGCGGGGGCCTCGAACACCGGGGAGCTGTTTTTT,CASSSLAGASNTGELFF
NA,TRBD1,TRBJ1-2,TRBV4-3,TGCGCCAGCAGCCAAGAAGGGACAGGAGGCTATAGCTACACCTTC,CASSQEGTGGYSYTF
NA,NA,TRBJ2-6,TRBV6-5,TGTGCCAGCAGGACCCAGGGGGGAGGGGCCAACGTCCTGACTTTC,CASRTQGGGANVLTF
NA,NA,TRBJ1-5,TRBV30,TGTGCCTGGAGTTTACAGGGTATCGGCAATCAGCCCCAGCATTTT,CAWSLQGIGNQPQHF
once,NA,TRBJ1-5,TRBV2,TGTGCCAGCAGTGAGGACAGTCTGAGCAATCAGCCCCAGCATTTT,CASSEDSLSNQPQHF
NA,NA,TRBJ1-1,TRBV28,TGTGCCAGCACCCTATACAGCGAAGCTTTCTTT,CASTLYSEAFF
NA,NA,TRBJ1-2,TRBV6-5,TGTGCCAGCAGTAACGTCCGGGGGGGCTACACCTTC,CASSNVRGGYTF
NA,TRBD2,TRBJ2-5,TRBV7-8,TGTGCCAGCAGCCGGACTAGCGGGGGGGAGACCCAGTACTTC,CASSRTSGGETQYF
NA,NA,TRBJ1-2,TRBV30,TGTGCCTGGAATATTGGTTTACAGGGCTACACCTTC,CAWNIGLQGYTF
NA,NA,TRBJ2-5,TRBV4-1,TGCGCCAGCAGCCAATTTTTCCCCTTGGAGACCCAGTACTTC,CASSQFFPLETQYF
NA,NA,TRBJ2-3,TRBV27,TGTGCCAGCAGTCACCTAGACTCGTTCACAGATACGCAGTATTTT,CASSHLDSFTDTQYF
NA,NA,TRBJ2-7,TRBV4-1,TGCGCCAGCAGCCAAGAGGGACGGTACTCCTACGAGCAGTACTTC,CASSQEGRYSYEQYF
NA,TRBD2,TRBJ2-7,TRBV5-4,TGTGCCAGCAGCTTGGGGACTAGCGGGGGGGTCGAGCAGTACTTC,CASSLGTSGGVEQYF
NA,TRBD1,TRBJ1-1,TRBV7-3,TGTGCCAGCAGCTTCTCTCCGCGAGGACAGGGTAGAGCTTTCTTT,CASSFSPRGQGRAFF
NA,NA,TRBJ2-5,TRBV6-2/TRBV6-3,TGTGCCAGCAGTTACAAGGGTTCGGAGACCCAGTACTTC,CASSYKGSETQYF
NA,TRBD1,TRBJ1-4,TRBV6-2/TRBV6-3,TGTGCCAGCAGTTACTCGCCGGGGACAGCAGATGAAAAACTGTTTTTT,CASSYSPGTADEKLFF